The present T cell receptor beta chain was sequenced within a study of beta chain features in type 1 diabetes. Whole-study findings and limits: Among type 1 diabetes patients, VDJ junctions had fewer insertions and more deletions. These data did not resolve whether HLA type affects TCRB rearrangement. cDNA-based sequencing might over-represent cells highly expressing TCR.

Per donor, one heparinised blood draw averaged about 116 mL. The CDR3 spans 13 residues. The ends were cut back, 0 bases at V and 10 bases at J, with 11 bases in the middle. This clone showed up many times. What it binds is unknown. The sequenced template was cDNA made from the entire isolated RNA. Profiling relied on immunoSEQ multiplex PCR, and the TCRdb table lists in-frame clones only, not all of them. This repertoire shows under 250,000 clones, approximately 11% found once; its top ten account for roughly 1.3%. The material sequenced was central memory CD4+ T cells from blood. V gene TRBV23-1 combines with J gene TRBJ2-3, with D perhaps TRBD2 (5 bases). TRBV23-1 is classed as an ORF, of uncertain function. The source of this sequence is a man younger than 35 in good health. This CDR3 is CASSQSVGVAQYF. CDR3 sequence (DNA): TGCGCCAGCAGTCAATCGGTCGGGGTGGCGCAGTATTTT.